Listed here is a single T cell receptor (beta chain). Its antigen is currently unknown. The data were taken from a study of beta chain features in type 1 diabetes. With V trimmed by 8 bases and J by 2 bases, 17 bases remained unmatched. The CDR3 consists of 16 residues. Germline V lookup: CDR1 SQVTM, CDR2 ANQGSEA. Expressed TCRB transcripts were sequenced after all isolated RNA was converted to cDNA. Profiled with immunoSEQ multiplex PCR; TCRdb holds only in-frame clones, not every one. The sample holds under 400,000 clones, roughly 21% seen once. Points from the study as a whole: Relative to healthy donors, patients appeared to have naive, central memory and Treg TCRB repertoires that were more similar. Amplification by PCR could prefer shorter templates, with the same effect in patients and controls. Over-representation of high TCR-expressing cells was a possible consequence of cDNA sequencing.

The rearrangement links TRBV29-1 to TRBJ1-1; 7 nucleotides match TRBD1. Sequenced material: naive CD4+ T cells from blood. The clonotype was recovered from a woman under 30 in good health. The CDR3 loop reads CSPPALGQKINTEAFF. CDR3 nucleotide sequence: TGCAGCCCCCCAGCCCTGGGACAGAAGATAAACACTGAAGCTTTCTTT. Filled out from reference TRBV29-1 and TRBJ1-1, the complete variable domain reads SAVISQKPSRDICQRGTSLTIQCQVDSQVTMMFWYRQQPGQSLTLIATANQGSEATYESGFVIDKFPISRPNLTFSTLTVSNMSPEDSSIYLCSPPALGQKINTEAFFGQGTRLTVV.